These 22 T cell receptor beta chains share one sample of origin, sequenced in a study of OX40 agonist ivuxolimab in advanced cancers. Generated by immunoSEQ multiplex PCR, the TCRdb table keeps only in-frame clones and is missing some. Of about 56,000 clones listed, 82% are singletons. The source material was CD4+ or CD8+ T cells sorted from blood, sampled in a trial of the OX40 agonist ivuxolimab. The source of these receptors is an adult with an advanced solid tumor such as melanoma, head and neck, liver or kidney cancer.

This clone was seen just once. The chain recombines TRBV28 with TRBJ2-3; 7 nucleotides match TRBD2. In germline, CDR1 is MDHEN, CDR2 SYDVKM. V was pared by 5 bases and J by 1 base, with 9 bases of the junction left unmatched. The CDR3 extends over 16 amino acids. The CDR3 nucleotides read TGTGCCAGCAGTCCCCCGACTAGCCGGGGCACAGATACGCAGTATTTT. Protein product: CASSPPTSRGTDTQYF.

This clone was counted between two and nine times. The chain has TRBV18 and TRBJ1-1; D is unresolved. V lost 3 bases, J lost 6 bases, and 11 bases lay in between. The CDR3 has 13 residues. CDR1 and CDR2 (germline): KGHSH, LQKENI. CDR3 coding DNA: TGTGCCAGCTCACCGACTAGACAAGCTGAAGCTTTCTTT. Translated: CASSPTRQAEAFF.

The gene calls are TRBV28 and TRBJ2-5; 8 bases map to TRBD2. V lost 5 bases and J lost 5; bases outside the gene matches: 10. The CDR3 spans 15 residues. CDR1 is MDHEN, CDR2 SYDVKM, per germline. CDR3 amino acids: CASSGPAGAEETQYF. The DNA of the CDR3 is TGTGCCAGCAGTGGCCCAGCGGGGGCTGAGGAGACCCAGTACTTC.

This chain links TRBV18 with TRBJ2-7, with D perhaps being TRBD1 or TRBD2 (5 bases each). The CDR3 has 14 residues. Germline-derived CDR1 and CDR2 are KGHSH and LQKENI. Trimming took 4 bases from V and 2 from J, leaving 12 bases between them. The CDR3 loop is CASSRGIQTYEQYF. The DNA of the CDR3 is TGTGCCAGCTCACGGGGGATTCAAACCTACGAGCAGTACTTC.

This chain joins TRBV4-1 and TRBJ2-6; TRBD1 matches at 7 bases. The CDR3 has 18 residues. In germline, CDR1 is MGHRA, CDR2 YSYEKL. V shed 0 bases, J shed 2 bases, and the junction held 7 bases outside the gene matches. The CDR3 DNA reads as TGCGCCAGCAGCCAAGATCTTGAGGGGGCGGCTGGGGCCAACGTCCTGACTTTC. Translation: CASSQDLEGAAGANVLTF.

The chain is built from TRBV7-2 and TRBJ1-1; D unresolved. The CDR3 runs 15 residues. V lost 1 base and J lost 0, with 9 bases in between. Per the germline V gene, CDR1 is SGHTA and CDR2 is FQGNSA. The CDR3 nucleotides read TGTGCCAGCAGCTTAGAGGCAAACCTGAACACTGAAGCTTTCTTT. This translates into CASSLEANLNTEAFF.

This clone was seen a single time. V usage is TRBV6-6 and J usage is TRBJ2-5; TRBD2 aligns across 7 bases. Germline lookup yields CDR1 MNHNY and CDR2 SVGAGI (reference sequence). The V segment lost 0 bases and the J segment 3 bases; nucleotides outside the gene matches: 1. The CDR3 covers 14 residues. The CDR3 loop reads CASSYSLAEETQYF. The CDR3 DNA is TGTGCCAGCAGTTACTCGCTAGCGGAAGAGACCCAGTACTTC.

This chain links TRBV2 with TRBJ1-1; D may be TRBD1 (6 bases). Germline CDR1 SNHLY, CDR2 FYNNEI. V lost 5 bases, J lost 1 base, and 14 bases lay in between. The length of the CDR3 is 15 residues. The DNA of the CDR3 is TGTGCCAGCAGTCCGGGACACACGTCGAACACTGAAGCTTTCTTT. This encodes CASSPGHTSNTEAFF. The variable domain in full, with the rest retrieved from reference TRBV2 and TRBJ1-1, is EPEVTQTPSHQVTQMGQEVILRCVPISNHLYFYWYRQILGQKVEFLVSFYNNEISEKSEIFDDQFSVERPDGSNFTLKIRSTKLEDSAMYFCASSPGHTSNTEAFFGQGTRLTVV.

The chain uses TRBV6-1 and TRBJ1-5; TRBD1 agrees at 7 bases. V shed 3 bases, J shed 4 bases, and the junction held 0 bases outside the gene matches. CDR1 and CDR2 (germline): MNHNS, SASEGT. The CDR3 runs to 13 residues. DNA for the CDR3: TGTGCCAGCAGTGAGGACAGGAATCAGCCCCAGCATTTT. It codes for CASSEDRNQPQHF.

The CDR3 coding sequence is TGTGCCAGCAGCTTAGTGTCGGCGGGAGGGCCGAACGGGGAGCTGTTTTTT. This codes for CASSLVSAGGPNGELFF. This chain uses TRBV7-2 with TRBJ2-2; 9 bases line up with TRBD2. This CDR3 spans 17 amino acids. Trimming removed 1 base from V and 7 bases from J; junction bases left unmatched: 10. Germline lookup yields CDR1 SGHTA and CDR2 FQGNSA.

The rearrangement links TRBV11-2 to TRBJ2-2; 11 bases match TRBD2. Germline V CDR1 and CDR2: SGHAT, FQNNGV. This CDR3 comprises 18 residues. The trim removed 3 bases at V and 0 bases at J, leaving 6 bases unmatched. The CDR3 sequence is CASSLTGLAAPNTGELFF. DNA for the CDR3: TGTGCCAGCAGCTTGACGGGACTAGCGGCCCCGAACACCGGGGAGCTGTTTTTT.

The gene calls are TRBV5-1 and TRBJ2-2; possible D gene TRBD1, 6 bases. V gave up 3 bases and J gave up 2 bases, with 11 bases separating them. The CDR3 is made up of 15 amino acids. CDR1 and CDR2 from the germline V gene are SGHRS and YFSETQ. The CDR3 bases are TGCGCCAGCAGCTCCGGGACACTAAACACCGGGGAGCTGTTTTTT. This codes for CASSSGTLNTGELFF.

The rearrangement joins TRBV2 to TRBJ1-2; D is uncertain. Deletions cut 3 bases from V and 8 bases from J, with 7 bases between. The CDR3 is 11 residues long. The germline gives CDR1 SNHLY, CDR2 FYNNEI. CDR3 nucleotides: TGTGCCAGCAGTGATGAGGGAGGCTACACCTTC. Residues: CASSDEGGYTF.

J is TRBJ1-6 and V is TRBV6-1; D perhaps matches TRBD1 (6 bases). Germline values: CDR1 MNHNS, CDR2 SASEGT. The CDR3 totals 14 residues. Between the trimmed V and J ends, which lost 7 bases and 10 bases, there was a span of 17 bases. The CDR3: CASTPGQNSSPLHF. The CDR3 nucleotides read TGTGCCAGCACTCCCGGACAGAACTCATCACCCCTCCACTTT.

This CDR3 is CASSPTGDYGYTF. The CDR3 DNA is TGTGCCAGCAGCCCGACAGGGGACTATGGCTACACCTTC. The chain carries TRBV13 and TRBJ1-2; TRBD1 matches 8 bases. CDR1 PRHDT and CDR2 FYEKMQ come from the germline V gene (reference sequence). This CDR3 is built from 13 residues. J lost 3 bases, V lost 5 bases, and 2 bases had no gene match.

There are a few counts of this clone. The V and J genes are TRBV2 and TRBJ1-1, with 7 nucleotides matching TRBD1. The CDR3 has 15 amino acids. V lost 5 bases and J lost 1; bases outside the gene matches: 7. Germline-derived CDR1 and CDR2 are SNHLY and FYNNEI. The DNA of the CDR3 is TGTGCCAGCAGTCTACGGACAGGCAAGAACACTGAAGCTTTCTTT. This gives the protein CASSLRTGKNTEAFF.

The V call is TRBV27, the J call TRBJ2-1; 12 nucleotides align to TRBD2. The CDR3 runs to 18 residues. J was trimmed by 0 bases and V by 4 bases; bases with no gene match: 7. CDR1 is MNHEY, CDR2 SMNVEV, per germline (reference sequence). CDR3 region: CASSSSRTSGISYNEQFF. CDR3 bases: TGTGCCAGCAGTTCCTCGCGGACTAGCGGGATCTCCTACAATGAGCAGTTCTTC.

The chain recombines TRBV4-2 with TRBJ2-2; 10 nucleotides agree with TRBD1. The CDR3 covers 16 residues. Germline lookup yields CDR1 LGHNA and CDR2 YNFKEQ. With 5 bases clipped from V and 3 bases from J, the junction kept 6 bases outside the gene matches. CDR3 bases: TGTGCCAGCAGCTCTCCGACAGGGGGCTACACCGGGGAGCTGTTTTTT. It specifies CASSSPTGGYTGELFF.

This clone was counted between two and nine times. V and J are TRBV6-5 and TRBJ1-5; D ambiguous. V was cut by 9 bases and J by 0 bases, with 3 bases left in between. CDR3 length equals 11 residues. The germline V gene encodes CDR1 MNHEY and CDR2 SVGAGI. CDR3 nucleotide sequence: TGTGCCAGGTATAGCAATCAGCCCCAGCATTTT. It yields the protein CARYSNQPQHF.

CDR3 loop: CASSVLAGGSYEQYF. The CDR3 coding sequence is TGTGCCAGCAGCGTCCTAGCGGGAGGCTCCTACGAGCAGTACTTC. The chain combines TRBV7-2 with TRBJ2-7, with TRBD2 matching 11 bases. V was clipped by 5 bases and J by 0 bases; unmatched bases: 3. This CDR3 region has 15 residues. In germline, CDR1 is SGHTA, CDR2 FQGNSA.

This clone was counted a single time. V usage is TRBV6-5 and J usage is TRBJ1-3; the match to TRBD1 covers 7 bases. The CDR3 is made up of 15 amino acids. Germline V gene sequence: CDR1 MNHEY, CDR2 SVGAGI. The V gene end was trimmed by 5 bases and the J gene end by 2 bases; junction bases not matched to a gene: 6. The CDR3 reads CASSHDREAGNTIYF. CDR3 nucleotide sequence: TGTGCCAGCAGTCACGACAGGGAGGCTGGAAACACCATATATTTT.

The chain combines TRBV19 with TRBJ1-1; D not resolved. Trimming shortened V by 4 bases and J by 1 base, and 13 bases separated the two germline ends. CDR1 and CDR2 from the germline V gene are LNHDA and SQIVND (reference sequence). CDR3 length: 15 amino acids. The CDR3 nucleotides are TGTGCCAGTAGTACCGGACGACCCACGAACACTGAAGCTTTCTTT. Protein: CASSTGRPTNTEAFF.